These 9 T cell receptor beta chains share one sample of origin, sequenced in a study of cytomegalovirus exposure and HLA in healthy donors. With 60 Vbeta and 13 Jbeta primers, the PCR was carried out. Data came from immunoSEQ multiplex PCR; TCRdb stores just in-frame clones and leaves some out. Of about 190,000 clones listed, almost 75% are singletons. Sequences were obtained from PBMCs. These receptor sequences come from a woman between 25 and 40 years old in good health and CMV-seropositive.

J is TRBJ1-1 and V is TRBV13, with unresolved D. The ends were cut back, 3 bases at V and 7 bases at J, with 9 bases in the middle. The V gene's germline CDR1 is PRHDT and CDR2 FYEKMQ (reference sequence). The CDR3 has 12 amino acids. The CDR3: CASSLERNEAFF. The CDR3 nucleotides are TGTGCCAGCAGCTTGGAGCGGAATGAAGCTTTCTTT.

This rearrangement joins TRBV6-1 to TRBJ2-7, with a possible D match to TRBD2 (6 bases). The CDR3 contains 14 residues. The V gene's germline CDR1 is MNHNS and CDR2 SASEGT. Deletions cut 6 bases from V and 2 bases from J, with 14 bases between. The CDR3 region is CASRAGRGTYEQYF. CDR3 bases: TGTGCCAGCAGGGCGGGGCGGGGTACCTACGAGCAGTACTTC.

The chain couples TRBV6-4 to TRBJ2-2, with 10 bases matching TRBD1. Germline V gene lookup returns CDR1 MRHNA and CDR2 SNTAGT. The J segment lost 7 bases and the V segment lost 6 bases, leaving 5 bases of the junction unmatched. CDR3 length: 14 amino acids. The CDR3 nucleotides are TGTGCCAGCAGCCGACAGGGGGCAGGCGGGGAGCTGTTTTTT. Amino acid sequence: CASSRQGAGGELFF.

The V and J genes are TRBV19 and TRBJ1-2, with D possibly being TRBD1 (5 bases). The V end was cut by 5 bases, the J end by 7 bases, with 11 bases between. The CDR3 has 12 residues. From germline, CDR1 is LNHDA and CDR2 SQIVND (reference sequence). CDR3 nucleotide sequence: TGTGCCAGTAGTCCTCCAAGGGGTGGCTACACCTTC. Amino acid sequence: CASSPPRGGYTF.

In regard to this clone: Other DNA sequences of this sample code for an identical CDR3. The chain recombines TRBV27 with TRBJ2-5, with 7 bases matching TRBD2. The CDR3 has 13 residues. V lost 4 bases, J lost 5 bases, and 4 bases stayed unmatched. Germline CDR1 MNHEY, CDR2 SMNVEV (reference sequence). In nucleotides, the CDR3 is TGTGCCAGCAGTTCCGGACTAGAGGAGACCCAGTACTTC. Protein: CASSSGLEETQYF.

The rearrangement links TRBV2 to TRBJ1-5; D is possibly TRBD1 (6 bases). The CDR3 covers 14 residues. Per germline, CDR1 SNHLY and CDR2 FYNNEI. V shed 7 bases and J shed 3 bases, with 13 bases lying between them. DNA of the CDR3: TGTGCCAGCAAGGATCAGGGGCTCAATCAGCCCCAGCATTTT. Amino acid sequence: CASKDQGLNQPQHF.

J is TRBJ2-7 and V is TRBV21-1; the table names TRBD2, a call not compared with the DNA. TRBV21-1 is noted as a pseudogene. The CDR3 is made up of 17 amino acids. CDR3 coding DNA: TGTGCCAGCAGCAAAGCGGAGTTAGCGTCCAGCTCCTACGAGCAGTACTTC. It encodes CASSKAELASSSYEQYF.

This clone came up a few times. The CDR3 spells CASSLYTRRGDEQYF. CDR3 in DNA: TGCGCCAGCAGCTTGTATACACGCAGGGGGGACGAGCAGTACTTC. The chain links TRBV5-1 to TRBJ2-7; the D gene is possibly TRBD1 (7 bases). Germline V gives CDR1 SGHRS, CDR2 YFSETQ. This CDR3 is built from 15 residues. The germline V and J ends were trimmed by 1 base and 5 bases, with 16 bases remaining between them. Supplemented by reference TRBV5-1 and TRBJ2-7, the full variable domain reads KAGVTQTPRYLIKTRGQQVTLSCSPISGHRSVSWYQQTPGQGLQFLFEYFSETQRNKGNFPGRFSGRQFSNSRSEMNVSTLELGDSALYLCASSLYTRRGDEQYFGPGTRLTVT.

The sample holds a few counts of this clone. This chain links TRBV2 with TRBJ2-7; no clear D. This CDR3 contains 10 residues. V lost 5 bases and J lost 7, with 6 bases in between. Germline-derived CDR1 and CDR2 are SNHLY and FYNNEI. In DNA form, the CDR3 reads TGTGCCAGCAGTTCCCAAGAGCAGTACTTC. Protein sequence: CASSSQEQYF.